Presented here are 8 T cell receptor beta chains from one specimen sequenced in a study of CD8 T cells in Susac syndrome. Random hexamers were used to reverse transcribe about 0.5 to 1 ug of RNA. In TCRdb, the immunoSEQ multiplex PCR reads were re-called with MiXCR into one record per CDR3 protein. The table records approximately 190,000 distinct CDR3 sequences, roughly 96% of them present only once. The sequenced sample consisted of CD4+ T cells from PBMCs. Every receptor here comes from a human donor with multiple sclerosis.

This sequence joins TRBV3-1 and TRBJ2-1; D might be TRBD2 (5 bases). Germline V gives CDR1 LGHDT, CDR2 YNNKEL (reference sequence). V shed 3 bases and J shed 6 bases, with 12 bases lying between them. The CDR3 has 14 residues. The chain's CDR3 is CASSQVDYANEQFF. CDR3 nucleotide sequence: TGTGCCAGCAGCCAGGTCGACTATGCCAATGAGCAGTTCTTC.

This clonotype was recorded only once. V gene TRBV18 combines with J gene TRBJ1-1; D is unclear. CDR1 is KGHSH and CDR2 is LQKENI in the germline V gene. The CDR3 length is 12 residues. Between the trimmed V and J ends, which lost 2 bases and 8 bases, there was a span of 9 bases. The CDR3 DNA is TGTGCCAGCTCACCAGTCGGAGGGGAAGCTTTCTTT. As protein: CASSPVGGEAFF. Drawing the rest from reference TRBV18 and TRBJ1-1, the complete variable domain is NAGVMQNPRHLVRRRGQEARLRCSPMKGHSHVYWYRQLPEEGLKFMVYLQKENIIDESGMPKERFSAEFPKEGPSILRIQQVVRGDSAAYFCASSPVGGEAFFGQGTRLTVV.

J is TRBJ2-3 and V is TRBV24-1, with unresolved D. The ends were cut back, 4 bases at V and 8 bases at J, with 9 bases in the middle. Looked up from germline, CDR1 is KGHDR and CDR2 is SFDVKD. The CDR3 extends over 12 amino acids. The CDR3 reads CATSDGPGTQYF. CDR3 nucleotide sequence: TGTGCCACCAGTGACGGCCCTGGTACGCAGTATTTT.

The rearrangement links TRBV24-1 to TRBJ2-2, with 7 positions matching TRBD2. Germline V gene lookup returns CDR1 KGHDR and CDR2 SFDVKD. V was pared by 7 bases and J by 5 bases, with 6 bases of the junction left unmatched. The CDR3 sequence is 14 residues long. CDR3 sequence: CATSSGIGTGELFF. Here the CDR3 DNA reads TGTGCCACCAGCAGCGGGATAGGGACCGGGGAGCTGTTTTTT.

For the CDR3, the DNA is TGTGCCAGCAGTGAACGGCGTGGTAAGGGTGAGCAGTTCTTC. Its protein product is CASSERRGKGEQFF. The rearrangement links TRBV6-4 to TRBJ2-1; D remains ambiguous. There are 14 residues in the CDR3. Looked up from germline, CDR1 is MRHNA and CDR2 is SNTAGT. Trimming removed 3 bases from V and 9 bases from J, with 15 bases in between.

The chain uses TRBV15 and TRBJ2-1; D ambiguous. Germline values: CDR1 LNHNV, CDR2 YYDKDF (reference sequence). The CDR3 length is 12 residues. Trimming took 1 base from V and 7 from J, leaving 5 bases between them. The CDR3 loop is CATSRAWNEQFF. In DNA form, the CDR3 reads TGTGCCACCAGCAGAGCTTGGAATGAGCAGTTCTTC.

This sequence joins TRBV3-1 and TRBJ2-1; D gene unclear. V was pared by 1 base and J by 11 bases, with 9 bases between. The CDR3 length is 12 residues. The germline V gene encodes CDR1 LGHDT and CDR2 YNNKEL (reference sequence). CDR3 sequence: CASSQGTAKQFF. For the CDR3, the DNA is TGTGCCAGCAGCCAAGGGACGGCTAAGCAGTTCTTC.

This clonotype was seen a single time. This CDR3 is CAWSVQVGQGHGYTF. As DNA, the CDR3 is TGTGCCTGGAGTGTACAAGTCGGACAGGGCCATGGCTACACCTTC. V gene TRBV30 combines with J gene TRBJ1-2; TRBD1 matches at 8 bases. The CDR3 length is 15 residues. V shed 0 bases, J shed 6 bases, and the junction held 9 bases outside the gene matches. Germline V gene sequence: CDR1 GTSNPN, CDR2 SVGIG (reference sequence).